Described below is a single T cell receptor (beta chain) sequence and its context. Its antigen is still unknown. Each CDR3 protein is one row after TCRdb ran MiXCR on the RT-PCR reads. This repertoire shows some 800,000 distinct CDR3 sequences, over 20% found once; its top ten account for roughly 10%. This entry is derived from a study of response to subunit inactivated influenza vaccine. Study outcomes and limitations: It was suggested by the authors that few new T cells are recruited by each seasonal influenza vaccination.

V gave up 3 bases and J gave up 8 bases, with 7 bases separating them. CDR1 is MNHEY, CDR2 SMNVEV, per germline (reference sequence). This CDR3 spans 12 amino acids. The sequence was obtained from a man in his forties or fifties who received an inactivated influenza vaccine. The rearrangement joins TRBV27 to TRBJ2-2; D remains ambiguous. The sequences come from PBMCs from blood, collected less than 6 days after vaccination. As DNA, the CDR3 is TGTGCCAGCAGTTTGATTCGGGGGGAGCTGTTTTTT. Its translation is CASSLIRGELFF.